The sequence of this TCR beta chain was determined in a study of T cell changes during pregnancy in multiple sclerosis. The method was immunoSEQ multiplex PCR; TCRdb's version includes in-frame clones alone and lacks a portion of them. The sample yields tens of thousands of clones, about nine tenths seen once. The CDR3 covers 17 residues. The germline gives CDR1 SGHAT, CDR2 FQNNGV. Trimming took off 1 base at V and 6 bases at J, with 19 bases between the two ends. The sequence was obtained from a female donor with multiple sclerosis, enrolled in a pregnancy study. The chain is built from TRBV11-2 and TRBJ1-5; TRBD1 is a possible D gene (5 bases). Sequences were derived from CD8+ T cells from peripheral blood mononuclear cells, sampled before pregnancy. This chain's CDR3 is CASSLVTGYQESQPQHF. CDR3 nucleotide sequence: TGTGCCAGCAGCTTAGTAACAGGTTATCAAGAGAGTCAGCCCCAGCATTTT.